Each of the 28 T cell receptor beta chains below was sequenced from the same sample in a study of T-cell memory formation after mild COVID-19. MiXCR was run by TCRdb on the 5' RACE reads, yielding one entry per CDR3 protein. Of 250,000 to 300,000 distinct CDR3 sequences listed, 7% to 10% are singletons. Sequenced: PBMCs or a T cell subset sorted from them (not recorded which). The receptors stem from a man younger than 35 who had mild COVID-19 (a few samples of this study predate the infection). Cell type and time point are not known.

This chain uses TRBV6-5 with TRBJ2-7; perhaps TRBD1 as D (6 bases). V lost 6 bases to trimming and J lost 6 bases, with 21 bases between them. The germline gives CDR1 MNHEY, CDR2 SVGAGI. This CDR3 spans 15 amino acids. The CDR3 nucleotides read TGTGCCAGCAGCCGGGGTACAGGGACGAGTGGCGAGCAGTACTTC. It is translated as CASSRGTGTSGEQYF.

V usage is TRBV9 and J usage is TRBJ2-3; D possibly corresponds to TRBD1 (6 bases). Trimming pared 0 bases from V and 8 bases from J, leaving 13 bases between. CDR1 is SGDLS and CDR2 is YYNGEE in the germline V gene. This CDR3 spans 14 amino acids. The CDR3 DNA reads TGTGCCAGCAGCGTAGAAAGGGGGATCGGTACGCAGTATTTT. It yields the protein CASSVERGIGTQYF.

There are many counts of this clonotype. The rearrangement uses TRBV5-1 and TRBJ1-2, with TRBD1 identical over 10 bases. V shed 3 bases and J 5 bases; nucleotides not matched to a gene: 4. From germline, CDR1 is SGHRS and CDR2 YFSETQ. The CDR3 runs to 14 residues. CDR3 nucleotides: TGCGCCAGCAGCTCGCCGGGACAGGGGTATGGCTACACCTTC. It yields the protein CASSSPGQGYGYTF.

This clonotype has more than one count but fewer than ten. This chain joins TRBV6-5 and TRBJ2-2; weak D call: TRBD1 (5 bases). The germline V and J ends were trimmed by 10 bases and 4 bases, with 7 bases remaining between them. The CDR3 is 11 residues long. Per the germline V gene, CDR1 is MNHEY and CDR2 is SVGAGI. The CDR3 DNA sequence: TGTGCCACCACAGGCACCGGGGAGCTGTTTTTT. This encodes CATTGTGELFF.

CDR3 in DNA: TGCGCCAGCAGACCGGGGGCGGGGGAGACCCAGTACTTC. It is translated as CASRPGAGETQYF. The genes are TRBV5-1 and TRBJ2-5; D tentatively reads TRBD1 or TRBD2 (6 bases each). From germline, CDR1 is SGHRS and CDR2 YFSETQ. The CDR3 consists of 13 residues. Trimming stripped 5 bases from V and 5 bases from J, with 13 bases between.

This chain links TRBV5-1 with TRBJ2-1; 7 bases fit TRBD2. Germline V gene sequence: CDR1 SGHRS, CDR2 YFSETQ. V was pared by 0 bases and J by 3 bases, with 6 bases of the junction left unmatched. The CDR3 has 16 residues. CDR3 sequence (DNA): TGCGCCAGCAGCTTGGCCATGGGGGGGTACTACAATGAGCAGTTCTTC. Its protein is CASSLAMGGYYNEQFF. Combining the CDR3 with reference TRBV5-1 and TRBJ2-1 gives the whole variable domain KAGVTQTPRYLIKTRGQQVTLSCSPISGHRSVSWYQQTPGQGLQFLFEYFSETQRNKGNFPGRFSGRQFSNSRSEMNVSTLELGDSALYLCASSLAMGGYYNEQFFGPGTRLTVL.

This clonotype was seen a handful of times. This rearrangement joins TRBV7-3 to TRBJ1-5; tentative D call: TRBD1 (5 bases). The ends were cut back, 7 bases at V and 7 bases at J, with 14 bases in the middle. CDR1 is SGHTA, CDR2 FQGTGA, per germline. The CDR3 runs 13 residues. The CDR3, as DNA: TGTGCCAGCAACCAGTGGGACGGGCAGCCCCAGCATTTT. Translating it yields CASNQWDGQPQHF.

Many counts were recorded for this clonotype. The chain has TRBV10-3 and TRBJ2-2; 9 bases are shared with TRBD1. Unmatched junction bases numbered 3, after V lost 6 bases and J lost 1 base. Germline CDR1 and CDR2: ENHRY and SYGVKD. CDR3 length equals 15 residues. In nucleotides, the CDR3 is TGTGCCATCAGCCCGGGACAGGGGAACACCGGGGAGCTGTTTTTT. Translating gives CAISPGQGNTGELFF.

In regard to this clonotype: It is likely a read error, because the conserved phenylalanine at the end of the CDR3 is missing. V gene TRBV29-1 combines with J gene TRBJ2-6; 8 bases fit TRBD1. Germline V gives CDR1 SQVTM, CDR2 ANQGSEA. Trimming removed 5 bases from V and 0 bases from J; junction bases left unmatched: 3. The CDR3 has 15 amino acids. In DNA form, the CDR3 reads TGCAGCGTTAAACAGGGGGGCTCTGGGGCCAACGTCCTGACTTTA. Encoded protein: CSVKQGGSGANVLTL.

The V gene is TRBV10-3, the J gene TRBJ2-5, with a tentative D call TRBD2 (6 bases). This CDR3 comprises 13 residues. The germline V gene has CDR1 ENHRY and CDR2 SYGVKD. V lost 2 bases and J 4 bases, leaving 8 bases between the germline ends. CDR3 coding DNA: TGTGCCATCAGTGAGCTAGCGTCAGAGACCCAGTACTTC. The encoded protein is CAISELASETQYF.

This clonotype was seen a single time. The chain links TRBV9 to TRBJ2-3; D unresolved. The J call may be incorrect, as the DNA end agrees better with TRBJ2-5. Per germline, CDR1 SGDLS and CDR2 YYNGEE. The CDR3 length is 13 residues. The CDR3 DNA is TGTGCCAGCAGCGTACGGCCCTCAGAGACCCAGTACTTC. This codes for CASSVRPSETQYF.

This chain uses TRBV11-2 with TRBJ2-5; D is tentatively TRBD1 or TRBD2 (6 bases each). V dropped 4 bases and J dropped 0 bases, with 24 bases sitting between them. The CDR3 covers 19 residues. Per the germline V gene, CDR1 is SGHAT and CDR2 is FQNNGV. CDR3 region: CASSYRGTHRVGNQETQYF. CDR3 DNA: TGTGCCAGCAGCTACCGGGGGACACACAGGGTCGGTAACCAAGAGACCCAGTACTTC. Complete variable domain (other parts from reference TRBV11-2 and TRBJ2-5): EAGVAQSPRYKIIEKRQSVAFWCNPISGHATLYWYQQILGQGPKLLIQFQNNGVVDDSQLPKDRFSAERLKGVDSTLKIQPAKLEDSAVYLCASSYRGTHRVGNQETQYFGPGTRLLVL.

The rearrangement links TRBV7-9 to TRBJ2-1; possible D gene TRBD2, 5 bases. The V end lost 1 base, the J end lost 6 bases, and 16 bases lay between the germline ends. The CDR3 has 16 amino acids. Germline CDR1 and CDR2: SEHNR and FQNEAQ (reference sequence). The CDR3 DNA reads TGTGCCAGCAGCTTAGTGCCAGCAGTCAGCGGCAATGAGCAGTTCTTC. It yields the protein CASSLVPAVSGNEQFF.

The rearrangement uses TRBV5-6 and TRBJ2-5; D not resolved. The germline V gene encodes CDR1 SGHDT and CDR2 YYEEEE. Deletions cut 1 base from V and 4 bases from J, with 14 bases between. The length of the CDR3 is 15 residues. The CDR3 is CASSLTFGHAETQYF. Here the CDR3 DNA reads TGTGCCAGCAGCTTGACCTTTGGGCATGCAGAGACCCAGTACTTC.

The V call is TRBV7-9, the J call TRBJ2-1; D is unresolved. CDR3 length equals 14 residues. Trimming shortened V by 1 base and J by 3 bases, and 7 bases separated the two germline ends. Germline V gene lookup returns CDR1 SEHNR and CDR2 FQNEAQ (reference sequence). For the CDR3, the DNA is TGTGCCAGCAGCTTAGGGGCGATCTACAATGAGCAGTTCTTC. This encodes CASSLGAIYNEQFF.

In its sample, this clonotype was seen a few times. V is TRBV9 and J is TRBJ1-3, with unresolved D. This CDR3 comprises 14 residues. Germline V gene lookup returns CDR1 SGDLS and CDR2 YYNGEE. The germline V and J ends were trimmed by 6 bases and 0 bases, with 10 bases remaining between them. The CDR3 loop is CASNMGSSGNTIYF. The DNA for the CDR3 is TGTGCCAGCAATATGGGGTCCTCTGGAAACACCATATATTTT.

CDR3 DNA: TGTGCCAGCAGACCTGGACAGGCCAACACAGATACGCAGTATTTT. Amino acid sequence: CASRPGQANTDTQYF. The chain has TRBV5-4 and TRBJ2-3, with TRBD1 matching 7 bases. This CDR3 is 15 amino acids long. CDR1 and CDR2 from the germline V gene are SGHNT and YYREEE (reference sequence). With V trimmed by 5 bases and J by 2 bases, 8 bases remained unmatched.

The V call is TRBV20-1, the J call TRBJ2-5, with 14 bases matching TRBD2. The germline CDR1 and CDR2 sequences are DFQATT and SNEGSKA (reference sequence). The CDR3 consists of 16 residues. The CDR3 loop reads CSPRGLAGGTQETQYF. The DNA for the CDR3 is TGCAGCCCAAGAGGACTAGCGGGGGGAACCCAAGAGACCCAGTACTTC.

CDR3 nucleotides: TGCAGTGTGGCGGGGGGGTACAATGAGCAGTTCTTC. It encodes CSVAGGYNEQFF. V and J are TRBV20-1 and TRBJ2-1; 9 bases agree with TRBD2. Germline-derived CDR1 and CDR2 are DFQATT and SNEGSKA (reference sequence). This CDR3 is 12 amino acids long. The V gene end was trimmed by 7 bases and the J gene end by 4 bases; junction bases not matched to a gene: 2.

Only one count was recorded for this clonotype. The chain has TRBV9 and TRBJ2-3, with D unclear. The CDR3 runs 13 residues. Germline V gene data show CDR1 as SGDLS and CDR2 as YYNGEE. Trimming took 0 bases from V and 6 from J, leaving 8 bases between them. The CDR3 DNA is TGTGCCAGCAGCGTAGCACAGCGCGATACGCAGTATTTT. Amino acids: CASSVAQRDTQYF. The full variable domain, in which reference TRBV9 and TRBJ2-3 provide the parts outside the CDR3, is DSGVTQTPKHLITATGQRVTLRCSPRSGDLSVYWYQQSLDQGLQFLIQYYNGEERAKGNILERFSAQQFPDLHSELNLSSLELGDSALYFCASSVAQRDTQYFGPGTRLTVL.

This clonotype was observed many times. CDR3 in amino acids: CASSKGSRGTDTQYF. The CDR3 DNA reads as TGTGCCAGCAGCAAGGGGAGCAGGGGCACAGATACGCAGTATTTT. The chain employs TRBV7-7 and TRBJ2-3; tentatively, D is TRBD1 or TRBD2 (5 bases each). The ends were cut back, 5 bases at V and 1 base at J, with 13 bases in the middle. This CDR3 comprises 15 residues. Germline V gives CDR1 SSHAT, CDR2 FNYEAQ (reference sequence).

This chain uses TRBV20-1 with TRBJ2-3; 8 bases fit TRBD2. This CDR3 comprises 17 residues. Germline CDR1 DFQATT, CDR2 SNEGSKA (reference sequence). V gave up 1 base and J gave up 8 bases; unmatched junction bases: 17. The CDR3 region has the DNA TGCAGTGCTAGAGCGGGGATTATGGGGACTAGGGGAGGTACGCAGTATTTT. Protein sequence: CSARAGIMGTRGGTQYF.

This clonotype was seen repeatedly, ten times or more. CDR3 sequence (DNA): TGTGCCAGCAGTTTAGCGGGGGCCGCGTTCGATACGCAGTATTTT. Its protein product is CASSLAGAAFDTQYF. The chain links TRBV28 to TRBJ2-3; weak D call: TRBD2 (7 bases). Germline CDR1 and CDR2: MDHEN and SYDVKM. The CDR3 loop spans 15 amino acids. V lost 2 bases to trimming and J lost 6 bases, with 15 bases between them. Filled out from reference TRBV28 and TRBJ2-3, the complete variable domain reads DVKVTQSSRYLVKRTGEKVFLECVQDMDHENMFWYRQDPGLGLRLIYFSYDVKMKEKGDIPEGYSVSREKKERFSLILESASTNQTSMYLCASSLAGAAFDTQYFGPGTRLTVL.

A few counts support this clonotype. The V call is TRBV7-2, the J call TRBJ2-3; the match to TRBD2 covers 11 bases. In germline, CDR1 is SGHTA, CDR2 FQGNSA. The CDR3 is 17 amino acids. Losses at the gene ends were 0 bases for V and 1 base for J; bases not matched to a gene: 3. CDR3 nucleotides: TGTGCCAGCAGCTTAGCCGGACTAGCGGGCCGCACAGATACGCAGTATTTT. It is translated as CASSLAGLAGRTDTQYF. Based on the CDR3 plus reference TRBV7-2 and TRBJ2-3, the full variable domain is GAGVSQSPSNKVTEKGKDVELRCDPISGHTALYWYRQSLGQGLEFLIYFQGNSAPDKSGLPSDRFSAERTGGSVSTLTIQRTQQEDSAVYLCASSLAGLAGRTDTQYFGPGTRLTVL.

The rearrangement links TRBV7-3 to TRBJ2-3; D possibly corresponds to TRBD2 (7 bases). The CDR3 contains 14 residues. Germline V gives CDR1 SGHTA, CDR2 FQGTGA. V lost 5 bases and J lost 5, with 14 bases in between. The CDR3 nucleotides are TGTGCCAGCAGCGAAACGGGGGGCCTAGATACGCAGTATTTT. It yields the protein CASSETGGLDTQYF.

In its sample, this clonotype was seen a few times. This chain connects TRBV5-4 to TRBJ2-3; no reliable D call. The CDR3 extends over 16 amino acids. V lost 1 base and J lost 1, with 13 bases in between. The germline V gene has CDR1 SGHNT and CDR2 YYREEE (reference sequence). The CDR3 DNA reads TGTGCCAGCAGCTTGTATCGCTCTGGAGGCACAGATACGCAGTATTTT. This gives the protein CASSLYRSGGTDTQYF.

This clonotype was recorded a few times. The J gene is TRBJ2-2, the V gene TRBV5-1; D is uncertain. Germline-derived CDR1 and CDR2 are SGHRS and YFSETQ. Trimming shortened V by 1 base and J by 6 bases, and 10 bases separated the two germline ends. The CDR3 runs 14 residues. The CDR3 protein is CASSLRAMAGELFF. CDR3 in DNA: TGCGCCAGCAGCTTGAGGGCGATGGCCGGGGAGCTGTTTTTT.

The chain links TRBV5-5 to TRBJ1-2, with 7 nucleotides matching TRBD1. The germline CDR1 and CDR2 sequences are SGHKS and YYEKEE (reference sequence). V trimming: 3 bases; J trimming: 2 bases; junction bases outside the gene matches: 4. The CDR3 totals 14 residues. The CDR3 region is CASSSTGPNYGYTF. The CDR3, as DNA: TGTGCCAGCAGCTCGACAGGGCCCAACTATGGCTACACCTTC.